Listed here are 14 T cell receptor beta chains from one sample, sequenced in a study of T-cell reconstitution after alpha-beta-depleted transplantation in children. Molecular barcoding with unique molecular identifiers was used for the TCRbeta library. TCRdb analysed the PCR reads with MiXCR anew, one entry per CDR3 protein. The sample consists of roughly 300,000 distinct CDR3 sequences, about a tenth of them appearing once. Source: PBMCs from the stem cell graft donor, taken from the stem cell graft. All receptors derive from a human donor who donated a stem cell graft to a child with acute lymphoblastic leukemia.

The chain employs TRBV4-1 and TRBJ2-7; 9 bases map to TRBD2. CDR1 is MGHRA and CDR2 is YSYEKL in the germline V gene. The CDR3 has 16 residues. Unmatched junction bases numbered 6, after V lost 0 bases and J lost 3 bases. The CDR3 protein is CASSQEGGRALYEQYF. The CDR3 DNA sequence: TGCGCCAGCAGCCAAGAAGGCGGGAGGGCTCTCTACGAGCAGTACTTC.

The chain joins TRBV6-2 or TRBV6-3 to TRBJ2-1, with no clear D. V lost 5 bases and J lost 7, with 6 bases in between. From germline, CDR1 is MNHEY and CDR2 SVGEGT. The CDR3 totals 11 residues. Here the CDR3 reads CASSQENEQFF. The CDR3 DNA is TGTGCCAGCAGTCAGGAGAATGAGCAGTTCTTC.

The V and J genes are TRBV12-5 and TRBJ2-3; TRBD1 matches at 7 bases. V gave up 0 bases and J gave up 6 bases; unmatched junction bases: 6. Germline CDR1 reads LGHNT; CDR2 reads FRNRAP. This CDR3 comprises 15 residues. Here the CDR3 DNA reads TGTGCTAGTGGTTTGGTAAGGGGGCTACGGGATACGCAGTATTTT. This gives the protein CASGLVRGLRDTQYF.

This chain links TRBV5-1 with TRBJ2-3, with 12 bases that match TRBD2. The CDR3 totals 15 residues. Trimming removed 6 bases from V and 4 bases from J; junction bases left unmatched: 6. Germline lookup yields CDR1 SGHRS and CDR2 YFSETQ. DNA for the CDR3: TGCGCCAGCAAACAGACTAGCGGGAGCGCAGATACGCAGTATTTT. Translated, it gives CASKQTSGSADTQYF.

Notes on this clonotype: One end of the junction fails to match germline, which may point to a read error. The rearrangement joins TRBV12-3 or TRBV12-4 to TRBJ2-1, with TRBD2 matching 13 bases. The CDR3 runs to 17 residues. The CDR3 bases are TGTGACAGCATTCGGACTAGCGGGGGAAGCTCCTACAATGAGCAGTTCTTC. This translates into CDSIRTSGGSSYNEQFF.

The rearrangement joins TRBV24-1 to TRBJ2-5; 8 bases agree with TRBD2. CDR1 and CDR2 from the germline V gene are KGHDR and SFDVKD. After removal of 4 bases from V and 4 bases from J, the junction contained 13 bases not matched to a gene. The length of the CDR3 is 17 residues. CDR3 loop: CATSEADSGKPRETQYF. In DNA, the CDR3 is TGTGCCACCAGTGAAGCTGATAGCGGGAAGCCCCGAGAGACCCAGTACTTC.

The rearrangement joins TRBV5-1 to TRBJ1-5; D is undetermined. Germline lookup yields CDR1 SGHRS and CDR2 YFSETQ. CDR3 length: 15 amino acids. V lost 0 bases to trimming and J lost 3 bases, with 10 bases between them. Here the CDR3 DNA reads TGCGCCAGCAGCTTGGCCGGAGTAAACAATCAGCCCCAGCATTTT. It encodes CASSLAGVNNQPQHF.

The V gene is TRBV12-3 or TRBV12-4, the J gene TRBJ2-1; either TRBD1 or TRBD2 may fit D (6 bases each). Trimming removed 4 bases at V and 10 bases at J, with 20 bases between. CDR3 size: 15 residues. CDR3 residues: CASSSGGVGTGEQFF. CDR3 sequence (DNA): TGTGCCAGCAGTTCCGGGGGCGTCGGGACGGGGGAGCAGTTCTTC.

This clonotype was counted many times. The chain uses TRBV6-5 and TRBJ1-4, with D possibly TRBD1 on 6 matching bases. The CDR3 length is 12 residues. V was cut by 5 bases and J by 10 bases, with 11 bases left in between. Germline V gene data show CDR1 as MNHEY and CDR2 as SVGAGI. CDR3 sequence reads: CASSPDRGKLFF. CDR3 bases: TGTGCCAGCAGTCCGGACAGAGGAAAACTGTTTTTT.

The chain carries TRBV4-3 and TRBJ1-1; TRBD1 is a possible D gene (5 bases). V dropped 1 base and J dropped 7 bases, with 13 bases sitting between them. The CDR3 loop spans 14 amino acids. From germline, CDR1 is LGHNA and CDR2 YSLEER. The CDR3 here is CASSQVAGQGEAFF. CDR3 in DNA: TGCGCCAGCAGCCAAGTTGCGGGGCAGGGTGAAGCTTTCTTT.

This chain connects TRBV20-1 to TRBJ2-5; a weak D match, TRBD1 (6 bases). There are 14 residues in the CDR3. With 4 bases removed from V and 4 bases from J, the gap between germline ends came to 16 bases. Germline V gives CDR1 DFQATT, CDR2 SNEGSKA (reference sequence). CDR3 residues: CSANALQGPETQYF. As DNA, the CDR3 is TGCAGTGCTAACGCATTACAGGGACCAGAGACCCAGTACTTC.

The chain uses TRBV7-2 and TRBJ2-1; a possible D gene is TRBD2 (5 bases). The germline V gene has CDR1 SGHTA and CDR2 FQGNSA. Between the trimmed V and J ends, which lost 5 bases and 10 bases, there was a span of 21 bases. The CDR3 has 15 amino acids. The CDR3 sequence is CASSPDRAGSAEQFF. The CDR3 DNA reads TGTGCCAGCAGCCCAGATAGGGCGGGCTCGGCGGAGCAGTTCTTC.

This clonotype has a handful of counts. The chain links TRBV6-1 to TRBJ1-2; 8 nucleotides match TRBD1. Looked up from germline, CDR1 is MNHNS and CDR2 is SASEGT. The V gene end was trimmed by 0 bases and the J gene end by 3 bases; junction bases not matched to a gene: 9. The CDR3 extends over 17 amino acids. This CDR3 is CASSEASLGRGHYGYTF. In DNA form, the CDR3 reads TGTGCCAGCAGTGAAGCTTCTCTTGGCAGGGGGCACTATGGCTACACCTTC.

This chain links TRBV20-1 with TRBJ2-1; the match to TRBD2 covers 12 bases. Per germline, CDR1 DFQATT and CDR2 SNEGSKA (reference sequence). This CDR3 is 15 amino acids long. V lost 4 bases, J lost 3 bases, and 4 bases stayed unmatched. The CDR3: CSAMGLAGLYNEQFF. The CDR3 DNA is TGCAGTGCTATGGGACTAGCGGGCCTCTACAATGAGCAGTTCTTC.